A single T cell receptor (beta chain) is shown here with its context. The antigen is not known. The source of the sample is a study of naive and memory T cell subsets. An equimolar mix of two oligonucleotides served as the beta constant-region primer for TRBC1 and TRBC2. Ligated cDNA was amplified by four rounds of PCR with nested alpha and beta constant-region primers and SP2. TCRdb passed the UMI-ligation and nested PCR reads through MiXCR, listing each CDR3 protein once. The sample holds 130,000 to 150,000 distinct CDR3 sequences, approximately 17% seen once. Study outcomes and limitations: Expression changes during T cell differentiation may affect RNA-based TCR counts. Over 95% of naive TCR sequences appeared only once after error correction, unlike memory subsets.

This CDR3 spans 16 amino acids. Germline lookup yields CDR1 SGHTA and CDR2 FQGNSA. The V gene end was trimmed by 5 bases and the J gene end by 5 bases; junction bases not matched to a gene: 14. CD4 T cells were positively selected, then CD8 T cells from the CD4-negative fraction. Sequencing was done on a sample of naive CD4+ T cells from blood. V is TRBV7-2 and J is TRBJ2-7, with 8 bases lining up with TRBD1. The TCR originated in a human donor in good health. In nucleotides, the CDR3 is TGTGCCAGCAGCCTCCAGGGGGCGCGGGGTAGCCACGAGCAGTACTTC. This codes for CASSLQGARGSHEQYF.